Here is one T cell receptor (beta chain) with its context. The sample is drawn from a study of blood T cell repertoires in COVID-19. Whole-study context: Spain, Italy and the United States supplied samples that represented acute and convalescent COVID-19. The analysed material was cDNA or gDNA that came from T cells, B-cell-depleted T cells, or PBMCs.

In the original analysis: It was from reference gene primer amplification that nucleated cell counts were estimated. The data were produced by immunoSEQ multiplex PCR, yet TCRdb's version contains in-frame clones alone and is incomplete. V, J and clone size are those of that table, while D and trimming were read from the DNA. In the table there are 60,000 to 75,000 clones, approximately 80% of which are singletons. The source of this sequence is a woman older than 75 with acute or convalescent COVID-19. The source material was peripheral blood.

CDR3 sequence reads: CASTKDRTSSYEQYF. In DNA, the CDR3 is TGTGCCAGCACCAAGGACAGGACGAGCTCCTACGAGCAGTACTTC. This sequence joins TRBV11-1 and TRBJ2-7; 7 nucleotides align to TRBD1. The CDR3 contains 15 residues. After removal of 7 bases from V and 0 bases from J, the junction contained 9 bases not matched to a gene. Germline V gene sequence: CDR1 SGHAT, CDR2 FQDESV (reference sequence).